This T cell receptor (beta chain) comes out of a study of beta chain features in type 1 diabetes listed by TCRdb under 2018. About the full investigation: Mean age, gender distribution, total cell number and subset yield were not different between patients and healthy donors. A total of roughly 98,000,000 sorted cells were examined across all samples, and RNA yield correlated strongly with the number of cells per subset. In the study, TCRB repertoires of sorted circulating CD4+ T cell subsets from recently diagnosed type 1 diabetes patients were compared with those of matched healthy donors. Regulatory and stem cell-like memory subsets were obtained from only 8 patients and about 8 healthy donors, while naive and central memory subsets were obtained from all 28 donors. The paper as a whole reports these results and caveats: PCR may preferentially amplify shorter templates, but because patient and control samples were amplified and corrected together, any resulting skew would affect both groups equally. A moderate but significant shortening of TCRB CDR3 length was observed in type 1 diabetes patients in all four CD4+ subsets. Only small numbers of individuals were included in the HLA sub-analyses, which left unresolved whether HLA type had any influence on TCRB rearrangement. Naive, central memory and regulatory TCRB repertoires appeared to be more similar among patients than among healthy donors. Because cDNA was sequenced instead of genomic DNA, activated cells with high expression could be over-represented, although the groups did not differ in activation or CD3 levels. At VDJ recombination sites, patients with type 1 diabetes made fewer insertions and deleted more nucleotides, a pattern implying thymic rearrangement abnormalities.

The germline V gene specifies SGHAT as CDR1 and FQNNGV as CDR2. Taken from cysteine to phenylalanine, the CDR3 has 18 residues. Of all the DNA, just the CDR3 is kept, 54 bases in frame from base 1. Ends trimmed: V by 3 bases, J by 0 bases; bases unmatched to a gene: 6. The High Capacity cDNA Reverse Transcription Kit was used to reverse transcribe all of the isolated RNA, meaning that expressed TCRB transcripts were what got sequenced. Deep immunoSEQ sequencing was performed on naive, central memory and regulatory T cell samples, with an average of about 3.6 million total reads per sample. Sorted cells were lysed in RLT buffer, and RNA was extracted using DNase-treated RNeasy Micro or Mini kits according to cell number. To prevent cross-contamination, every cell subset was processed on its own, while patient and healthy donor samples were processed together. The immunoSEQ multiplex PCR was used to amplify TCRB sequences from cDNA, generating 87-bp fragments that spanned the CDR3 region. Amplicons were sequenced on the Illumina HiSeq platform. From the authors' description of their analysis: PCR bias was corrected computationally using synthetic template baselines, and reads within Hamming distance 2 were collapsed, with unmergeable singletons discarded. By aligning reads against IMGT, V, D and J genes, CDR3 length, and insertions or deletions at six rearrangement sites were assigned. Clonotype counts were normalized to sorted cell number within each subset before computing true diversity and Gini coefficients with the tcR R package. Repertoire sharing was quantified using the overlap coefficient calculated on TCRB nucleotide sequences. As a proxy for the pre-selection repertoire, out-of-frame TCRB sequences from naive cells were analyzed. The table was pulled from immuneACCESS by TCRdb, which kept in-frame rearrangements only. Such tables lose some clones; where checked, under half of the loss comes from unresolved V genes, and the rest has no known cause. Clone size and V and J calls were adopted from that table, with D and trimming inferred from the DNA. The sample table records over 650,000 clones; around an eighth of these occur just once. The ten largest clonotypes hold nearly 0.04% of the sample.

A single peripheral blood draw of around 120 mL on average was collected from each donor into heparinised tubes. A BD FACSAria II and a panel including CD45RO, CCR7, CD25, CD127, CD95 and CD27 were used to sort naive, central memory, regulatory and stem cell-like memory CD4+ T cells. A purity above 98% was achieved for all sorted populations. Right away, PBMCs were isolated by Lymphoprep density gradient centrifugation and were stained directly, with no culture step. So that batch effects would be minimized, each experiment stained and sorted samples in pairs, pairing one healthy donor with one patient. As regards this clone: Its antigen remains unidentified. No base quality information exists; no much larger clone differs at one position.

The TCR comes from a man between 18 and 35 years old with type 1 diabetes. This sequence uses TRBV11-2 and TRBJ2-3; 13 bases in the junction line up with TRBD2. The sequencing input was naive CD4+ T cells from blood. What this sample's cell subset or site label stands for: true naive CD4+ T cells. The DNA is as follows: TGTGCCAGCAGCTTTCTTGGACTAGCGGGGGTTAGCACAGATACGCAGTATTTT. Translation gives CASSFLGLAGVSTDTQYF.